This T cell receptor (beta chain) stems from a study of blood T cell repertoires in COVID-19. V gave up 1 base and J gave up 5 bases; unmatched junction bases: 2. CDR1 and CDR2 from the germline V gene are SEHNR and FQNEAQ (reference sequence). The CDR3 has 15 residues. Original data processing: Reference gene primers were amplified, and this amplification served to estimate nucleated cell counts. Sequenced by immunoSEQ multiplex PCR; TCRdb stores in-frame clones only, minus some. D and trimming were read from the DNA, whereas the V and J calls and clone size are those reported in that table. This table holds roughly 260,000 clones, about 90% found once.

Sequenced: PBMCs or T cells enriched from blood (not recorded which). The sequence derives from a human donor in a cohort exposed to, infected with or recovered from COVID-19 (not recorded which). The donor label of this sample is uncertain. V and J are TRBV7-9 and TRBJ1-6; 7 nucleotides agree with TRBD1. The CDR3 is CASSLEGADNSPLHF. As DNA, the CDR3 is TGTGCCAGCAGCTTAGAGGGGGCGGATAATTCACCCCTCCACTTT.